This T cell receptor beta chain came from a study of T cells after somatic rescue of genetic block. TCRdb keeps only in-frame clones here, not all; method: immunoSEQ multiplex PCR. This sample has roughly 92,000 clones, with more than 80% found just once. In germline, CDR1 is LNHDA, CDR2 SQIVND (reference sequence). This CDR3 comprises 11 residues. V was clipped by 11 bases and J by 8 bases, with 13 bases between them. V gene TRBV19 combines with J gene TRBJ2-1; D not resolved. The material sequenced was peripheral blood mononuclear cells (PBMCs). This sequence originates from a young woman. This CDR3 is CASGALHEQFF. CDR3 nucleotide sequence: TGTGCCTCCGGAGCTCTCCATGAGCAGTTCTTC.